The 16 T cell receptor beta chains below were found in one sample sequenced in a study of blood T cell repertoires in COVID-19. The method was immunoSEQ multiplex PCR; TCRdb's version includes in-frame clones alone and lacks a portion of them. The sample holds 45,000 to 55,000 clones, around 84% seen once. The sequenced sample was peripheral blood. These receptor sequences come from a man aged 65 to 79 with active COVID-19.

This chain uses TRBV28 with TRBJ1-5; TRBD1 aligns across 10 bases. Germline V gene lookup returns CDR1 MDHEN and CDR2 SYDVKM. Trimming cost V 10 bases and J 4 bases; bases outside gene matches: 7. The CDR3 sequence is 14 residues long. In nucleotides, the CDR3 is TGTGCCAACAGACGACAGGGGGCTAATCAGCCCCAGCATTTT. It is translated as CANRRQGANQPQHF.

The chain employs TRBV5-4 and TRBJ2-1; D possibly corresponds to TRBD1 (5 bases). Between the trimmed V and J ends, which lost 0 bases and 3 bases, there was a span of 13 bases. Germline V gene data show CDR1 as SGHNT and CDR2 as YYREEE (reference sequence). The CDR3 is 16 amino acids. In DNA form, the CDR3 reads TGTGCCAGCAGCTTGGAAGGGGCCTCGGTCTACAATGAGCAGTTCTTC. The encoded protein is CASSLEGASVYNEQFF.

DNA for the CDR3: TGTGCCAGCAGTTCAGGAGGGAACGATTACTCTGGAAACACCATATATTTT. It translates to CASSSGGNDYSGNTIYF. This chain links TRBV28 with TRBJ1-3, with D uncertain. The CDR3 length is 17 residues. The V end lost 4 bases, the J end lost 0 bases, and 16 bases lay between the germline ends. The V gene's germline CDR1 is MDHEN and CDR2 SYDVKM. Variable domain in full (rest from reference TRBV28 and TRBJ1-3): DVKVTQSSRYLVKRTGEKVFLECVQDMDHENMFWYRQDPGLGLRLIYFSYDVKMKEKGDIPEGYSVSREKKERFSLILESASTNQTSMYLCASSSGGNDYSGNTIYFGEGSWLTVV.

The genes are TRBV28 and TRBJ1-1, with 10 bases that match TRBD1. Germline assignment: CDR1 MDHEN and CDR2 SYDVKM. Trimming cost V 5 bases and J 6 bases; bases outside gene matches: 9. The CDR3 spans 15 residues. The DNA for the CDR3 is TGTGCCAGCAGTATAACCGGGACAGGGGAATCTGAAGCTTTCTTT. Translation gives CASSITGTGESEAFF.

The rearrangement joins TRBV7-3 to TRBJ2-2; D call uncertain. Per the germline V gene, CDR1 is SGHTA and CDR2 is FQGTGA. Trimming removed 7 bases at V and 3 bases at J, with 6 bases between. This CDR3 comprises 12 residues. CDR3 region: CASKPDTGELFF. CDR3 sequence (DNA): TGTGCCAGCAAGCCGGACACCGGGGAGCTGTTTTTT.

The rearrangement joins TRBV4-1 to TRBJ2-4, with 10 bases aligning to TRBD2. Unmatched junction bases numbered 14, after V lost 3 bases and J lost 3 bases. CDR3 length: 19 residues. CDR1 MGHRA and CDR2 YSYEKL come from the germline V gene. CDR3 loop: CASSQGPSGGGSGKNIQYF. Here the CDR3 DNA reads TGCGCCAGCAGCCAGGGCCCTAGCGGGGGTGGTAGTGGCAAAAACATTCAGTACTTC.

The chain employs TRBV6-2 or TRBV6-3 and TRBJ1-2, with no clear D. Trimming cost V 2 bases and J 5 bases, with 9 bases left between them. This CDR3 contains 13 residues. Per the germline V gene, CDR1 is MNHEY and CDR2 is SVGEGT. CDR3 sequence (DNA): TGTGCCAGCAGTTACCACCGGGAGTATGGCTACACCTTC. It encodes CASSYHREYGYTF.

This rearrangement joins TRBV9 to TRBJ2-7; 7 positions agree with TRBD1. CDR1 and CDR2 (germline): SGDLS, YYNGEE. With 2 bases clipped from V and 1 base from J, the junction kept 3 bases outside the gene matches. This CDR3 is built from 14 residues. CDR3 DNA: TGTGCCAGCAGCGTCCAGGGGGTGTCCTACGAGCAGTACTTC. Translation gives CASSVQGVSYEQYF.

This clone was seen a few times. V is TRBV6-1 and J is TRBJ1-5, with D tentatively TRBD1 (6 bases). CDR3 length: 13 residues. V was trimmed by 1 base and J by 11 bases, leaving 12 bases between them. Germline V CDR1 and CDR2: MNHNS, SASEGT. In nucleotides, the CDR3 is TGTGCCAGCAGTGAAGAAAAGGACAGCACCCAGCATTTT. This sequence encodes CASSEEKDSTQHF.

This sequence joins TRBV15 and TRBJ2-1; the match to TRBD2 covers 13 bases. This CDR3 is built from 20 residues. Germline CDR1 is LNHNV and CDR2 is YYDKDF (reference sequence). With 3 bases clipped from V and 4 bases from J, the junction kept 15 bases outside the gene matches. The CDR3 DNA reads TGTGCCACCAGCAGTACGGGACTAGCGGGACCACTACTGATTTACAATGAGCAGTTCTTC. Amino acids: CATSSTGLAGPLLIYNEQFF.

The chain links TRBV7-9 to TRBJ1-1; D ambiguous. Germline lookup yields CDR1 SEHNR and CDR2 FQNEAQ (reference sequence). The CDR3 consists of 15 residues. V was shortened by 3 bases and J by 10 bases, with 21 bases between the two germline ends. The chain's CDR3 is CASSFIGQSPRGAFF. The CDR3 region has the DNA TGTGCCAGCAGCTTTATCGGCCAGTCACCCCGGGGAGCTTTCTTT.

This clone is deemed medium-sized. The chain is built from TRBV6-6 and TRBJ2-7; a weak D match, TRBD1 (5 bases). This CDR3 has 15 residues. V gave up 2 bases and J gave up 0 bases, with 11 bases separating them. Germline V gives CDR1 MNHNY, CDR2 SVGAGI (reference sequence). CDR3 sequence: CASSYGIDSSYEQYF. The CDR3 DNA reads TGTGCCAGCAGTTACGGGATCGACAGCTCCTACGAGCAGTACTTC.

This chain uses TRBV5-1 with TRBJ2-1; 8 bases agree with TRBD1. V lost 4 bases and J lost 4; bases outside the gene matches: 10. This CDR3 region has 16 residues. Per the germline V gene, CDR1 is SGHRS and CDR2 is YFSETQ. CDR3 residues: CASSPRPQGEYNEQFF. The CDR3 region has the DNA TGCGCCAGCAGCCCGAGACCACAGGGGGAATACAATGAGCAGTTCTTC.

The chain is built from TRBV5-8 and TRBJ2-3; weak D call: TRBD1 (6 bases). CDR3 length: 15 residues. Germline lookup yields CDR1 SGHTS and CDR2 YDEGEE. V lost 4 bases and J 1 base, leaving 13 bases between the germline ends. The DNA of the CDR3 is TGTGCCAGCAGCGTCAGGGGTTTCGGCACAGATACGCAGTATTTT. Amino acid sequence: CASSVRGFGTDTQYF.

The rearrangement links TRBV5-1 to TRBJ2-5; the D gene is possibly TRBD1 (6 bases). V lost 0 bases and J lost 2, with 8 bases in between. The CDR3 runs 14 residues. Germline V lookup: CDR1 SGHRS, CDR2 YFSETQ. DNA for the CDR3: TGCGCCAGCAGCTTGGTCACAGGGCAAGAGACCCAGTACTTC. Translating it yields CASSLVTGQETQYF.

CDR3 residues: CASSSTAGLGGDNTEAFF. CDR3 DNA sequence: TGTGCCAGCAGCTCGACAGCAGGTTTGGGAGGGGATAACACTGAAGCTTTCTTT. J is TRBJ1-1 and V is TRBV5-6, with D tentatively TRBD1 (5 bases). The CDR3 extends over 18 amino acids. Germline CDR1 SGHDT, CDR2 YYEEEE. V was cut by 3 bases and J by 2 bases, with 23 bases left in between.